A single sample is the source of the 11 T cell receptor beta chains below, sequenced in a study of memory CD8 T cells in hepatitis C reinfection. Repertoires were generated with immunoSEQ multiplex PCR, while TCRdb's copy carries only in-frame clones and drops some. This table holds about 50,000 clones, 89% found once. Time point in this sample: pre-reinfection, 55 to 20 weeks before reinfection detection. TCR sequencing was done directly ex vivo on sorted cells, without expansion in vitro. The sequenced sample was naive CD8+ T cells sorted from blood. These receptors all stem from a man aged 18 to 35 with hepatitis C virus infection.

A single count supports this clone. The gene calls are TRBV12-5 and TRBJ2-5; 8 bases are shared with TRBD1. CDR1 LGHNT and CDR2 FRNRAP come from the germline V gene. This CDR3 is built from 16 residues. J was trimmed by 5 bases and V by 3 bases; bases with no gene match: 11. The CDR3: CASGLDRGLARETQYF. The CDR3 DNA sequence: TGTGCTAGTGGTTTAGACAGGGGATTGGCGCGGGAGACCCAGTACTTC.

The chain is built from TRBV5-1 and TRBJ2-5; TRBD2 agrees at 10 bases. The V gene's germline CDR1 is SGHRS and CDR2 YFSETQ. The CDR3 sequence is 17 residues long. V shed 2 bases and J 1 base; nucleotides not matched to a gene: 8. The CDR3 sequence is CASSLSALAGVQETQYF. In DNA, the CDR3 is TGCGCCAGCAGCTTATCTGCGCTAGCGGGGGTCCAAGAGACCCAGTACTTC.

The chain is built from TRBV6-5 and TRBJ2-7; D may be TRBD2 (6 bases). From germline, CDR1 is MNHEY and CDR2 SVGAGI. The CDR3 length is 13 residues. The V end lost 4 bases, the J end lost 2 bases, and 9 bases lay between the germline ends. CDR3 in amino acids: CASSWGTPYEQYF. The CDR3 DNA is TGTGCCAGCAGTTGGGGGACTCCCTACGAGCAGTACTTC.

This clone appeared once. CDR3 bases: TGTGCCAGCAGCGCCGGACATGCCCATGGCTACACCTTC. This encodes CASSAGHAHGYTF. The chain carries TRBV9 and TRBJ1-2; a weak D match, TRBD1 (5 bases). This CDR3 has 13 residues. Germline CDR1 reads SGDLS; CDR2 reads YYNGEE. Deletions cut 3 bases from V and 6 bases from J, with 12 bases between.

The chain recombines TRBV4-1 with TRBJ1-4; no reliable D call. This CDR3 region has 16 residues. Germline V gene data show CDR1 as MGHRA and CDR2 as YSYEKL. Trimming cost V 0 bases and J 0 bases, with 8 bases left between them. The CDR3 bases are TGCGCCAGCAGCCAAGATTGGACTTCAACTAATGAAAAACTGTTTTTT. This gives the protein CASSQDWTSTNEKLFF.

The chain links TRBV9 to TRBJ1-2; 10 positions agree with TRBD1. The CDR3 loop spans 15 amino acids. CDR1 is SGDLS, CDR2 YYNGEE, per germline. V shed 5 bases, J shed 8 bases, and the junction held 12 bases outside the gene matches. This CDR3 reads CASRGQGKGPVGYTF. For the CDR3, the DNA is TGTGCCAGCAGGGGACAGGGGAAAGGTCCTGTGGGCTACACCTTC.

The rearrangement links TRBV29-1 to TRBJ2-1; D possibly corresponds to TRBD2 (6 bases). CDR3 size: 16 residues. The germline V gene encodes CDR1 SQVTM and CDR2 ANQGSEA. V was clipped by 2 bases and J by 3 bases, with 17 bases between them. Here the CDR3 DNA reads TGCAGCGTTGAAAGTGCGCGGGAACACGGCTACAATGAGCAGTTCTTC. Encoded protein: CSVESAREHGYNEQFF.

As DNA, the CDR3 is TGTGCCAGCAGGTCAGGGGGCGGGAATCAGCCCCAGCATTTT. It codes for CASRSGGGNQPQHF. The rearrangement joins TRBV7-9 to TRBJ1-5; 8 bases match TRBD1. Per germline, CDR1 SEHNR and CDR2 FQNEAQ (reference sequence). The CDR3 covers 14 residues. The V gene end was trimmed by 6 bases and the J gene end by 4 bases; junction bases not matched to a gene: 5.

This sequence joins TRBV5-4 and TRBJ1-1; 7 nucleotides align to TRBD1. The germline gives CDR1 SGHNT, CDR2 YYREEE (reference sequence). J was trimmed by 4 bases and V by 5 bases; bases with no gene match: 5. The CDR3 runs to 13 residues. CDR3 coding DNA: TGTGCCAGCAGACCGACAGGGACCACTGAAGCTTTCTTT. It encodes CASRPTGTTEAFF.

The V and J genes are TRBV7-8 and TRBJ2-7; 9 bases line up with TRBD2. The V and J ends lost 4 bases and 6 bases, in that order; junction bases with no gene match: 13. The germline gives CDR1 SGHVS, CDR2 FQNEAQ. CDR3 size: 16 residues. The DNA of the CDR3 is TGTGCCAGCAGCTCCGTTCCTAGCGGGGAGACGGTCGAGCAGTACTTC. As protein: CASSSVPSGETVEQYF.

The chain combines TRBV6-5 with TRBJ1-1, with D possibly TRBD1 on 6 matching bases. In germline, CDR1 is MNHEY, CDR2 SVGAGI. Trimming left V 5 bases short and J 4 bases short, with 14 bases between. The CDR3 is 14 amino acids. The CDR3 DNA follows: TGTGCCAGCAGTCGCGCTCAGGGGATCACTGAAGCTTTCTTT. Translated, it gives CASSRAQGITEAFF.